Below, 14 T cell receptor beta chains from the same sample are listed, as sequenced in a study of OX40 agonist ivuxolimab in advanced cancers. The assay was immunoSEQ multiplex PCR, and TCRdb's table has in-frame clones only and misses some. In the table there are about 53,000 clones, 80% to 90% of which are singletons. The sequencing used CD4+ or CD8+ T cells sorted from blood, collected in a trial of the OX40 agonist ivuxolimab. Receptor source: an adult with an advanced solid tumor such as melanoma, head and neck, liver or kidney cancer.

This rearrangement joins TRBV6-5 to TRBJ2-2; D perhaps matches TRBD1 (5 bases). Germline V gives CDR1 MNHEY, CDR2 SVGAGI. This CDR3 contains 15 residues. Trimming cost V 0 bases and J 3 bases, with 8 bases left between them. CDR3 residues: CASSYSRADTGELFF. For the CDR3, the DNA is TGTGCCAGCAGTTACTCCAGGGCCGACACCGGGGAGCTGTTTTTT.

J is TRBJ2-5 and V is TRBV5-5; D possibly matches TRBD1 or TRBD2 (6 bases each). V was pared by 3 bases and J by 2 bases, with 17 bases between. Germline CDR1 reads SGHKS; CDR2 reads YYEKEE (reference sequence). The CDR3 is made up of 16 amino acids. The CDR3 spells CASSWGRGLRQETQYF. The DNA of the CDR3 is TGTGCCAGCAGCTGGGGGCGGGGACTGCGGCAAGAGACCCAGTACTTC.

The genes are TRBV7-9 and TRBJ1-1; possible D gene TRBD1, 6 bases. V lost 4 bases and J 1 base, leaving 13 bases between the germline ends. The CDR3 loop spans 15 amino acids. Germline V lookup: CDR1 SEHNR, CDR2 FQNEAQ (reference sequence). CDR3 sequence reads: CASSSVGQPNTEAFF. The CDR3 nucleotides read TGTGCCAGCAGCTCAGTCGGACAGCCGAACACTGAAGCTTTCTTT.

This chain uses TRBV6-1 with TRBJ2-3, with 10 bases matching TRBD1. This CDR3 region has 17 residues. With 2 bases clipped from V and 3 bases from J, the junction kept 8 bases outside the gene matches. The germline V gene encodes CDR1 MNHNS and CDR2 SASEGT. The CDR3 coding sequence is TGTGCCAGCAGTGAAAATGTAGGGGGACAGGGGACAGATACGCAGTATTTT. Translating it yields CASSENVGGQGTDTQYF.

J is TRBJ1-1 and V is TRBV29-1; 8 nucleotides align to TRBD1. Germline-derived CDR1 and CDR2 are SQVTM and ANQGSEA. V lost 3 bases and J lost 0; bases outside the gene matches: 3. CDR3 size: 14 residues. The CDR3 region is CSVERTGLNTEAFF. CDR3 sequence (DNA): TGCAGCGTTGAGAGGACAGGGTTGAACACTGAAGCTTTCTTT.

The chain uses TRBV5-1 and TRBJ1-4; no clear D. Germline CDR1 is SGHRS and CDR2 is YFSETQ. V was pared by 0 bases and J by 4 bases, with 10 bases between. The length of the CDR3 is 15 residues. The CDR3 nucleotides read TGCGCCAGCAGCTTGGCGGTGTCGGGTAATGAAAAACTGTTTTTT. This encodes CASSLAVSGNEKLFF.

The J gene is TRBJ2-1, the V gene TRBV5-1; 8 bases are shared with TRBD2. The CDR3 spans 17 residues. Germline loops: CDR1 SGHRS, CDR2 YFSETQ. The junction had 11 bases not matched to a gene; V was cut back by 0 bases and J by 6 bases. Written as DNA, the CDR3 is TGCGCCAGCAGCTTGGAGGTGGTAGCGGGAACAATCAATGAGCAGTTCTTC. It is translated as CASSLEVVAGTINEQFF. Looking up the rest from reference TRBV5-1 and TRBJ2-1 gives the full variable domain: KAGVTQTPRYLIKTRGQQVTLSCSPISGHRSVSWYQQTPGQGLQFLFEYFSETQRNKGNFPGRFSGRQFSNSRSEMNVSTLELGDSALYLCASSLEVVAGTINEQFFGPGTRLTVL.

In nucleotides, the CDR3 is TGTGCCAGCAGCCAAAATGAGGGACAGCCCCAGCATTTT. It is translated as CASSQNEGQPQHF. The V call is TRBV7-9, the J call TRBJ1-5; no clear D. Trimming removed 5 bases at V and 7 bases at J, with 12 bases between. Germline CDR1 is SEHNR and CDR2 is FQNEAQ (reference sequence). The CDR3 is made up of 13 amino acids.

V and J are TRBV19 and TRBJ1-2, with 8 positions matching TRBD1. The junction had 9 bases not matched to a gene; V was cut back by 7 bases and J by 5 bases. CDR3 size: 14 residues. Germline CDR1 LNHDA, CDR2 SQIVND (reference sequence). The CDR3 DNA follows: TGTGCCAGTACCGAAGGACAGGGAGGTTATGGCTACACCTTC. Protein: CASTEGQGGYGYTF.

The rearrangement uses TRBV29-1 and TRBJ2-1; D ambiguous. The CDR3 contains 10 residues. From germline, CDR1 is SQVTM and CDR2 ANQGSEA. V lost 4 bases and J lost 8, with 6 bases in between. CDR3 nucleotide sequence: TGCAGCGTTGTAGCCTATGAGCAGTTCTTC. Its protein is CSVVAYEQFF.

J is TRBJ1-6 and V is TRBV9; TRBD1 is a possible D gene (5 bases). The V gene's germline CDR1 is SGDLS and CDR2 YYNGEE. The ends were cut back, 4 bases at V and 9 bases at J, with 23 bases in the middle. There are 17 residues in the CDR3. CDR3 bases: TGTGCCAGCAGCTCCACGACAGCCCTTAACAGTGGTTCACCCCTCCACTTT. Its protein product is CASSSTTALNSGSPLHF.

The chain couples TRBV7-2 to TRBJ2-3, with 8 bases aligning to TRBD1. V lost 4 bases, J lost 4 bases, and 7 bases stayed unmatched. The CDR3 sequence is 15 residues long. Germline lookup yields CDR1 SGHTA and CDR2 FQGNSA. CDR3: CASSSRTGSPDTQYF. The DNA for the CDR3 is TGTGCCAGCAGCTCGAGGACAGGGTCCCCAGATACGCAGTATTTT.

The rearrangement joins TRBV5-1 to TRBJ2-4; 11 bases align to TRBD2. The CDR3 spans 14 residues. V was pared by 4 bases and J by 7 bases, with 4 bases of the junction left unmatched. Per germline, CDR1 SGHRS and CDR2 YFSETQ. The CDR3 nucleotides read TGCGCCAGCAGCCCATGGACTAGCGGGAACATTCAGTACTTC. Translating it yields CASSPWTSGNIQYF.

The CDR3 reads CASSPPRDSAYEQYF. The CDR3 nucleotides read TGTGCCAGCTCACCACCCCGGGACAGCGCCTACGAGCAGTACTTC. The chain employs TRBV18 and TRBJ2-7, with 7 bases identical to TRBD1. The CDR3 covers 15 residues. The V and J ends lost 0 bases and 2 bases, in that order; junction bases with no gene match: 4. Germline-derived CDR1 and CDR2 are KGHSH and LQKENI.